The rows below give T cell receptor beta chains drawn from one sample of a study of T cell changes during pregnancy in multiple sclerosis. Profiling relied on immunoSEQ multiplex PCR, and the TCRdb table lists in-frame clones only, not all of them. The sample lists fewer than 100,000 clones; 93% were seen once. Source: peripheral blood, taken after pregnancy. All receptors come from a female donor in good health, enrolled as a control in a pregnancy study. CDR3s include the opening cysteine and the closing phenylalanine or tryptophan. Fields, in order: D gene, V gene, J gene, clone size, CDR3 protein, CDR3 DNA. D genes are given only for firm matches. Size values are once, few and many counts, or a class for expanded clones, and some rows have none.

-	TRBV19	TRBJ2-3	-	CASSPGGLSHTDTQYF	TGTGCCAGTAGCCCAGGTGGACTAAGCCACACAGATACGCAGTATTTT
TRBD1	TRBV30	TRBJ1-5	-	CAWSSSGRGKVQPQHF	TGTGCCTGGAGTTCATCCGGCAGGGGGAAGGTTCAGCCCCAGCATTTT
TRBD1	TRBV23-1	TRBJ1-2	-	CASSQSWDRGLRYTF	TGCGCCAGCAGTCAATCTTGGGACAGGGGGCTGCGCTACACCTTC
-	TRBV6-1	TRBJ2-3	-	CASSWEALRDTQYF	TGTGCCAGCAGTTGGGAGGCCCTGCGAGATACGCAGTATTTT
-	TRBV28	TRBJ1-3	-	CASSATSLNTIYF	TGTGCCAGCAGTGCCACGAGTTTAAACACCATATATTTT
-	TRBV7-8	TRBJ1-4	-	CASSQGVATNEKLFF	TGTGCCAGCAGCCAGGGCGTTGCAACTAATGAAAAACTGTTTTTT
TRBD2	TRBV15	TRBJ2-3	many	CATSREAGGTDTQYF	TGTGCCACCAGCAGAGAGGCGGGAGGTACAGATACGCAGTATTTT
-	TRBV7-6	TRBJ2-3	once	CASSTRVGGTQYF	TGTGCCAGCAGCACCCGAGTCGGGGGTACGCAGTATTTT
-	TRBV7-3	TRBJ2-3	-	CASSPETTSQSTDTQYF	TGTGCCAGCAGCCCTGAGACTACTTCCCAAAGCACAGATACGCAGTATTTT
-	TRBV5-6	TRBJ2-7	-	CASRGSDYEQYF	TGTGCCAGCCGGGGATCAGACTACGAGCAGTACTTC
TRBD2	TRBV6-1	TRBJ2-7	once	CASKTGTSLTYEQYF	TGTGCCAGCAAAACCGGGACTAGCTTAACCTACGAGCAGTACTTC
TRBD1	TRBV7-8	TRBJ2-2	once	CASSFGTGDTGELFF	TGTGCCAGCAGCTTCGGGACAGGGGATACCGGGGAGCTGTTTTTT
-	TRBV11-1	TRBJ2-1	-	CASSLTAYNEQFF	TGTGCCAGCAGCCTGACAGCTTACAATGAGCAGTTCTTC
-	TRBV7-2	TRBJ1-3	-	CASSLSAGAGNTIYF	TGTGCCAGCAGCTTATCGGCAGGTGCTGGAAACACCATATATTTT
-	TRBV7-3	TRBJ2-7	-	CASSLTGGSTYEQYF	TGTGCCAGCAGCTTAACCGGGGGAAGCACCTACGAGCAGTACTTC
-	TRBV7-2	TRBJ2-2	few	CASSLLPGTVNTGELFF	TGTGCCAGCAGCCTCCTGCCCGGGACTGTAAACACCGGGGAGCTGTTTTTT
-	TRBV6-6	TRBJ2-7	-	CASSSQGYEQYF	TGTGCCAGCAGTTCTCAGGGTTACGAGCAGTACTTC
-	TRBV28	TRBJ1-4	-	CASSLYAAGEKLFF	TGTGCCAGCAGTTTATACGCGGCTGGAGAAAAACTGTTTTTT
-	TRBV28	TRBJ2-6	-	CASSFPGVSGANVLTF	TGTGCCAGCAGTTTCCCCGGAGTCTCTGGGGCCAACGTCCTGACTTTC
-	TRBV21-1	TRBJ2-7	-	CASSLMGDRTYEQYF	TGTGCCAGCAGCTTAATGGGGGACAGGACTTACGAGCAGTACTTC
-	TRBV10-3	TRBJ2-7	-	CAISDSSYEQYF	TGTGCCATCAGTGACAGCTCCTACGAGCAGTACTTC
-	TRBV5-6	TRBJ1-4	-	CASSFGAREEKLFF	TGTGCCAGCAGCTTCGGAGCCCGGGAGGAAAAACTGTTTTTT
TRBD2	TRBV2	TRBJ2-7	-	CASTVLWGGLAGGQSSYEQYF	TGTGCCAGCACGGTATTGTGGGGAGGACTAGCGGGAGGTCAGAGCTCCTACGAGCAGTACTTC
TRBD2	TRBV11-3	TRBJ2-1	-	CASSLVGGKQFF	TGTGCCAGCAGCTTAGTCGGGGGGAAGCAGTTCTTC
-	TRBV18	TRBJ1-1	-	CASSPGGPRTEAFF	TGTGCCAGCTCACCGGGGGGGCCGAGGACTGAAGCTTTCTTT
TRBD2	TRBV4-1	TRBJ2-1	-	CASSHQLAGGMNEQFF	TGCGCCAGCAGCCACCAACTAGCGGGGGGTATGAATGAGCAGTTCTTC
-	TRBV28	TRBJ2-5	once	CASSFRGKGLYQETQYF	TGTGCCAGCAGTTTTCGGGGGAAAGGCCTGTACCAAGAGACCCAGTACTTC
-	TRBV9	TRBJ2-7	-	CASSLDSTYEQYF	TGTGCCAGCAGCCTGGACAGTACCTACGAGCAGTACTTC
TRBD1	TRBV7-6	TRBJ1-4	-	CASSSSGGKLFF	TGTGCCAGCAGCTCCTCAGGGGGCAAACTGTTTTTT
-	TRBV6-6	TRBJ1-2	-	CASSTTQADYGYTF	TGTGCCAGCAGTACCACACAGGCAGACTATGGCTACACCTTC
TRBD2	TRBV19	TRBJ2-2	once	CASSTRLALNTGELFF	TGTGCCAGTAGTACACGACTAGCACTAAACACCGGGGAGCTGTTTTTT
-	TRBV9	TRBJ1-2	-	CASSDNLRLANYGYTF	TGTGCCAGCAGCGATAACTTGAGGCTAGCTAACTATGGCTACACCTTC
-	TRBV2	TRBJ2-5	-	CASSEWARSETQYF	TGTGCCAGCAGTGAGTGGGCTCGGTCGGAGACCCAGTACTTC
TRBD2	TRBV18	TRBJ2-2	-	CASSRGGTNTGELFF	TGTGCCAGCTCGCGGGGGGGGACGAACACCGGGGAGCTGTTTTTT
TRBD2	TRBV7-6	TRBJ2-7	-	CASSLEGGLAGSYEQYF	TGTGCCAGCAGCTTGGAAGGGGGGCTAGCGGGTTCCTACGAGCAGTACTTC
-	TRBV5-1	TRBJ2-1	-	CASSDTGNNEQFF	TGCGCCAGCAGCGATACAGGGAACAATGAGCAGTTCTTC
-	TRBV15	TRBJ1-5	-	CATSPSGAGGSNQPQHF	TGTGCCACCAGCCCATCTGGGGCAGGCGGTAGCAATCAGCCCCAGCATTTT